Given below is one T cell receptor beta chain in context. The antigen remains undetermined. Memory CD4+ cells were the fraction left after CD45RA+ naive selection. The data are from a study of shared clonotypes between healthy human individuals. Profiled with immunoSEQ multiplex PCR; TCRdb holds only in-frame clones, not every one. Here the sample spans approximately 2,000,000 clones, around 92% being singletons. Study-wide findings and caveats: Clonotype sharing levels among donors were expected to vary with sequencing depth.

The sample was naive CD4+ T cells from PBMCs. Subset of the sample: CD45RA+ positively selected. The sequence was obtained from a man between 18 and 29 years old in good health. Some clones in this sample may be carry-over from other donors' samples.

This CDR3 reads CASSVVEVNTEAFF. DNA of the CDR3: TGTGCCAGCAGCGTAGTAGAAGTGAACACTGAAGCTTTCTTT. The rearrangement links TRBV5-4 to TRBJ1-1, with no clear D. V was cut by 4 bases and J by 0 bases, with 10 bases left in between. The CDR3 covers 14 residues. The germline CDR1 and CDR2 sequences are SGHNT and YYREEE (reference sequence).